This TCR beta chain comes out of a study of cytomegalovirus exposure and HLA in healthy donors. Broader study findings: A later analysis reportedly found fewer N-insertions in an Asian-associated ancestry cluster than the approximately 660-donor mean. Earlier analysis found most TCR beta V segments productive about 87% or about 30% of the time.

V was pared by 8 bases and J by 5 bases, with 5 bases of the junction left unmatched. The CDR3 has 14 residues. Germline CDR1 SGHRS, CDR2 YFSETQ. Vbeta (60) and Jbeta (13) primers were used in the PCR. Original processing notes: Later, roughly 77 million unique TCR beta chains were counted in an analysis, and some 9.9 million of them were shared. Profiling relied on immunoSEQ multiplex PCR, and the TCRdb table lists in-frame clones only, not all of them. V and J calls and clone size follow that table, whereas D and trimming were derived from the DNA. The sample lists approximately 150,000 clones, around 9.6% seen once, with 1.8% in the top ten. Of note for this clone: Antigen specificity is unknown.

This sequence was found in a male donor in good health and CMV-seronegative. The rearrangement joins TRBV5-1 to TRBJ1-6, with 9 bases fitting TRBD1. Sequenced sample: PBMCs. CDR3 in amino acids: CASKQGADNSPLHF. In DNA form, the CDR3 reads TGCGCCAGTAAACAGGGGGCGGATAATTCACCCCTCCACTTT.